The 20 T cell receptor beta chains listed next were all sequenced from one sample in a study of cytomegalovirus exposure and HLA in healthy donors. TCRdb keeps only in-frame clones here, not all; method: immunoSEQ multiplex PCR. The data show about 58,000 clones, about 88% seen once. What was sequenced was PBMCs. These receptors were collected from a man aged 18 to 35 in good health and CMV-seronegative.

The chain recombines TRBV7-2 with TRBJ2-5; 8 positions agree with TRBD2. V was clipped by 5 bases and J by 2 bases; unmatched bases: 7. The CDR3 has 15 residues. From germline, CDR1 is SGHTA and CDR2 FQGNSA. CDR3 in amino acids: CASSRQAGEQETQYF. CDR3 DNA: TGTGCCAGCAGCCGCCAAGCGGGAGAGCAAGAGACCCAGTACTTC.

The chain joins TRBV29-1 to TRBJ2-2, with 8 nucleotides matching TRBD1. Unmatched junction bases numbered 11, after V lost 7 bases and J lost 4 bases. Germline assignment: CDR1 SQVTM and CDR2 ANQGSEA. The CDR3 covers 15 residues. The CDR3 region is CSGGRLGQGTGELFF. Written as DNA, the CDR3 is TGCAGCGGTGGTCGCTTAGGACAGGGCACCGGGGAGCTGTTTTTT.

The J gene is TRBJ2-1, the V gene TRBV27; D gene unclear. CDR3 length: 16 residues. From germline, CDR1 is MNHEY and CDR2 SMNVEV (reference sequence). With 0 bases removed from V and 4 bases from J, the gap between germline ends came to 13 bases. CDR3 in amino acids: CASSLSGLVTYNEQFF. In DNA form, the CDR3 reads TGTGCCAGCAGTTTATCGGGCTTAGTCACATACAATGAGCAGTTCTTC.

The CDR3 is CASSAPGSRRRKLFF. The CDR3 DNA reads TGTGCCAGCAGTGCCCCGGGTTCCCGGAGGCGAAAACTGTTTTTT. The rearrangement uses TRBV6-1 and TRBJ1-4; no reliable D call. Germline V CDR1 and CDR2: MNHNS, SASEGT. The CDR3 covers 15 residues. Trimming shortened V by 4 bases and J by 10 bases, and 19 bases separated the two germline ends.

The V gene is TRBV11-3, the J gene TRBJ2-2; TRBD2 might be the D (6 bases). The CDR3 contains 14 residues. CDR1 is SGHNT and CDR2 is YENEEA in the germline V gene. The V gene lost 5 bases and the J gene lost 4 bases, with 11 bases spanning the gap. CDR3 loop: CASSPTRITGELFF. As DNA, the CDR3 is TGTGCCAGCAGCCCGACTAGGATCACCGGGGAGCTGTTTTTT.

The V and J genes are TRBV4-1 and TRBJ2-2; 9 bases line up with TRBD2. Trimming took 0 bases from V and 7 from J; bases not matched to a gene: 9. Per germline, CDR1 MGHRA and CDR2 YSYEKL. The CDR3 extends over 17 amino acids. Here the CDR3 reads CASSQDQGLAFGGELFF. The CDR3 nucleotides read TGCGCCAGCAGCCAAGATCAGGGACTAGCATTCGGCGGGGAGCTGTTTTTT.

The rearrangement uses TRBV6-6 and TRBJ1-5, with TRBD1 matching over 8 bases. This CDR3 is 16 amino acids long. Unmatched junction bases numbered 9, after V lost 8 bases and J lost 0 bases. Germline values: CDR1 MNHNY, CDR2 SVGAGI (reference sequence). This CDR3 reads CASGLRDRYSNQPQHF. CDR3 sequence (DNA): TGTGCCAGCGGACTCCGGGACAGGTATAGCAATCAGCCCCAGCATTTT.

The CDR3 region has the DNA TGTGCCTGGAGGGCACAGGGAAATAGGGAGACCCAGTACTTC. Translation: CAWRAQGNRETQYF. V usage is TRBV30 and J usage is TRBJ2-5, with D perhaps TRBD1 (6 bases). V lost 3 bases and J 5 bases, leaving 16 bases between the germline ends. The V gene's germline CDR1 is GTSNPN and CDR2 SVGIG (reference sequence). CDR3 length equals 14 residues.

The CDR3 nucleotides are TGTGCCAGCTTAGGACAGGGTAGTAATGAAAAACTGTTTTTT. It specifies CASLGQGSNEKLFF. This rearrangement joins TRBV6-1 to TRBJ1-4; 8 positions agree with TRBD1. V shed 8 bases, J shed 4 bases, and the junction held 6 bases outside the gene matches. This CDR3 has 14 amino acids. CDR1 is MNHNS, CDR2 SASEGT, per germline.

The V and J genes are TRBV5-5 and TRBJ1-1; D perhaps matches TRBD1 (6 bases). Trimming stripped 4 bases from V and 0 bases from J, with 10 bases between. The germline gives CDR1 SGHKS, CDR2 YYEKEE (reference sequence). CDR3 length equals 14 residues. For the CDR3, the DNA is TGTGCCAGCAGCACGGACAGTATGAACACTGAAGCTTTCTTT. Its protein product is CASSTDSMNTEAFF.

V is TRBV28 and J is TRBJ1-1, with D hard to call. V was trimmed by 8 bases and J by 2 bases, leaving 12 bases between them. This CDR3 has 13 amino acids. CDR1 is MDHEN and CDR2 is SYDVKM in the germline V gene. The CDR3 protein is CASQGTVNTEAFF. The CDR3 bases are TGTGCCAGCCAAGGAACAGTAAACACTGAAGCTTTCTTT.

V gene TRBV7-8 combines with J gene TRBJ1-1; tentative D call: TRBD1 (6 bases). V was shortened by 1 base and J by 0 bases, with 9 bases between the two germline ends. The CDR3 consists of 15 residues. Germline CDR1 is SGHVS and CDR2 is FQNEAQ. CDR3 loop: CASSLVQGMNTEAFF. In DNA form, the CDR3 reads TGTGCCAGCAGCTTAGTCCAGGGGATGAACACTGAAGCTTTCTTT.

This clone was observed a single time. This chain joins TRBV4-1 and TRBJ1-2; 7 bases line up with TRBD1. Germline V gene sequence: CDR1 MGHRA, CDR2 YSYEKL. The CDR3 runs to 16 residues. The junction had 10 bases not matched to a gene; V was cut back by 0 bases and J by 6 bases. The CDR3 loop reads CASSQDRTGDQNGYTF. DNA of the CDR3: TGCGCCAGCAGCCAAGATAGAACAGGGGATCAAAATGGCTACACCTTC.

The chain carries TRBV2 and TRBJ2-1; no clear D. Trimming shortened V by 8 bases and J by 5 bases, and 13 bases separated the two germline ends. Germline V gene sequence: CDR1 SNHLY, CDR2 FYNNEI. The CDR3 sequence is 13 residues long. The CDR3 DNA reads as TGTGCCAGCTCCACAGAAAAACACAATGAGCAGTTCTTC. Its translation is CASSTEKHNEQFF.

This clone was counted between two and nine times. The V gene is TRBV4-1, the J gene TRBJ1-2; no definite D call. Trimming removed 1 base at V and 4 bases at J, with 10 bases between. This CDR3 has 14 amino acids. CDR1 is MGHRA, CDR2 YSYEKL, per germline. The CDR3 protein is CASSQVGQSYGYTF. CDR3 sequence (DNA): TGCGCCAGCAGCCAAGTTGGGCAGAGCTATGGCTACACCTTC.

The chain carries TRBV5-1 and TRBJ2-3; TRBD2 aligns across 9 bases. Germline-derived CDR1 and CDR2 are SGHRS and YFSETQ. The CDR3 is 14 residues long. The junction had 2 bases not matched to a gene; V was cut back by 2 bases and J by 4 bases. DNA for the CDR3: TGCGCCAGCAGCTTTAGCGGGAGCGCAGATACGCAGTATTTT. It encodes CASSFSGSADTQYF.

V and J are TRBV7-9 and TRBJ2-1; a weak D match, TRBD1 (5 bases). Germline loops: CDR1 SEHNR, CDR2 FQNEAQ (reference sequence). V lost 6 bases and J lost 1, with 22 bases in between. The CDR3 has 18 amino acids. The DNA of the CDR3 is TGTGCCAGCAGTCCCCCAACCGGGCAGGGCCCTTCCTACAATGAGCAGTTCTTC. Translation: CASSPPTGQGPSYNEQFF.

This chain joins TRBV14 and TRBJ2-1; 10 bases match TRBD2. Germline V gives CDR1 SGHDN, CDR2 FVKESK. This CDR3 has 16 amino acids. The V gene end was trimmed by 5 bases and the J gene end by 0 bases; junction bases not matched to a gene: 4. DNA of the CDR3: TGTGCCAGCAGCGGACTAGCGGTAAGCTCCTACAATGAGCAGTTCTTC. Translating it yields CASSGLAVSSYNEQFF.

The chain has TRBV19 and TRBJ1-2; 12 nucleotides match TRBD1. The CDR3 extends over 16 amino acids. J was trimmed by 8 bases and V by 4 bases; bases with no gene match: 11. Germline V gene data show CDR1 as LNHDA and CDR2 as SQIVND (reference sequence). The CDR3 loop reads CASSRNPGQGAKGYTF. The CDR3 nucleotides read TGTGCCAGTAGTAGAAATCCGGGACAGGGGGCGAAGGGCTACACCTTC.

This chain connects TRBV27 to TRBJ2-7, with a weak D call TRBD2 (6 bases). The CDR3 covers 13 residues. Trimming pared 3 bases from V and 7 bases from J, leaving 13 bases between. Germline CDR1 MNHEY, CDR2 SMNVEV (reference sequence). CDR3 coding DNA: TGTGCCAGCAGTTTTTGGAATGGGGGGGAGCAGTACTTC. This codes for CASSFWNGGEQYF.